The present TCR beta chain was sequenced within a study of identical twins (TCRdb year 2016). Study-wide context: TCR alpha and beta repertoires from monozygotic twins, unrelated adults of various ages and cord blood were deep-sequenced to test whether fetal clonotypes persist. To rule out contamination, the twin experiments were replicated at different times with different library preparation protocols.

CDR1 and CDR2, per the germline V gene, are MNHNS and SASEGT. The CDR3 holds 14 amino acids from the cysteine to the phenylalanine. CDR3 DNA is the only sequence kept; it has 42 bases, read in frame from the first base. V loses 6 bases, J loses 0 bases, and the germline ends lie 11 bases apart. As for this clonotype: Its antigen remains undetermined. Base qualities are not at hand, and no much larger clone is one base apart.

Every donor was a healthy Caucasian. The twin cohort comprised three pairs of female monozygotic twins, all aged roughly 18 to 30 years. Positive isolation kits from Invitrogen were used to isolate the CD4+ and CD8+ T cell populations. What the study reported, not specific to this receptor: Fewer insertions were carried by abundant cord blood beta clonotypes; a weaker similar trend was observed in young adult naive repertoires, while no such trend was observed in memory repertoires. In monozygotic twins, recombination models systematically underestimated out-of-frame TCR alpha sharing, but the models matched the sharing seen between unrelated individuals. Zero-insertion analyses could be partly confounded by invariant T cells such as MAIT and iNKT, though diverse VJ usage argued against such confounding for most clonotypes. Because the same donors could not be followed over many years, the conclusions depended on cross-sectional statistical analysis. Out-of-frame TCR alpha sequences shared between twins showed an excess of low generation-probability sequences compared with coincidental sharing between unrelated individuals. The excess sharing between twins in beta out-of-frame sequences was weaker because fewer shared sequences reduced the signal-to-noise ratio.

Libraries were prepared through 5' RACE. The sequencer was an Illumina HiSeq 2000. A universal primer binding site was introduced by template switching, and a unique molecular identifier was present in the final cDNA, enabling accurate counting of TCR cDNA molecules. First-strand cDNA for TCR alpha and beta chains was synthesized from specific primers in the conserved constant-segment region. To control for contamination, every cDNA library carried two barcodes: a SMART-Mk sample barcode plus Illumina barcodes. TruSeq adapter sequences, together with Illumina sample barcodes, were added in two successive PCR steps. The Illumina HiSeq platform was used with custom primers to sequence TCR alpha and beta cDNA libraries. Processing in the source paper ran as follows. MiGEC processed the raw reads to extract unique molecular identifiers, while MiXCR was used to determine the CDR3 positions. Recombination models were inferred per individual with the repgenHMM and IGoR tools using an EM algorithm. The analysis of shared clonotypes was done with the tcR package in R, with sharing normalized by the product of cloneset sizes. To study raw recombination free of thymic and clonal selection effects, out-of-frame nonproductive sequences were analyzed. The public reads were quality trimmed at Q25 with fastp and then assembled into clones with MiXCR by TCRdb, keeping productive beta chains. Each CDR3 protein gets just one entry, which takes the most common genes and DNA from the rows behind it. The V and J calls were determined by TCRdb, not by the authors. Here the sample has 250,000 to 300,000 distinct CDR3 sequences; about 9% occur a single time. Together, the top ten hold 3% to 3.5% of the sample.

These same data were also listed under a study on yellow fever vaccine responses in identical twins. From the second report: The T cell response to vaccination in identical twins was reported by the authors to appear partly convergent and partly personalized. The study precisely tracked vaccine-responding T cell clones in identical twins.

Material: CD8+ T cells sorted from blood. This chain joins TRBV6-1 to TRBJ2-5, and possibly TRBD1, on 5 matching bases. The receptor was derived from a woman between 18 and 30 years old in good health. For the CDR3, the sequence is CASSQGPYQETQYF. The sequenced DNA: TGTGCCAGCAGCCAGGGCCCGTACCAAGAGACCCAGTACTTC.